The T cell receptor (beta chain) described here comes from a study of T cell responses to AZD1222 COVID-19 vaccine. Findings and caveats of the study: Only after the peak T cell response were repertoires sampled. Reportedly, nearly half of unique spike TCRs recognized epitopes outside B.1.351/B.1.1.7 mutations. The study found vaccine-associated CD4 TCRs spanning spike, dominant at 160-218 and 743-854.

V lost 0 bases and J 1 base, leaving 13 bases between the germline ends. The CDR3 totals 16 residues. The germline V gene has CDR1 SGHRS and CDR2 YFSETQ. Concerning this clone itself: Its antigen is unknown.

The repertoire was sequenced with immunoSEQ multiplex PCR; TCRdb's copy has only in-frame clones and lacks some. The sample yields about 89,000 clones, more than 75% seen once. The clonotype comes from an adult in good health. The chain uses TRBV5-1 and TRBJ1-1, with D possibly matching TRBD1 (5 bases). This specimen was peripheral blood, taken on day 0 of MenACWY control vaccination. The CDR3 loop is CASSLDRGRENTEAFF. The CDR3, as DNA: TGCGCCAGCAGCTTGGATAGGGGAAGGGAGAACACTGAAGCTTTCTTT.